This T cell receptor (beta chain) was identified during a study of OX40 agonist ivuxolimab in advanced cancers. Study-level information: Enrolled patients in dose escalation had cancers that were hepatocellular carcinoma, melanoma, renal cell or head and neck cancer. From about 23 to 85 years was the age range, with a mean of around 60 years, and around 83% were male. Study observations and caveats: Fewer expanded clones were found on average in CD4+ than in CD8+ T cells. The antigens recognized by the expanded peripheral T cells, that is their antigen specificity, were not determined.

Germline CDR1 reads KGHSH; CDR2 reads LQKENI. J gave up 6 bases and V 2 bases, and 9 bases lay outside the gene matches. There are 16 residues in the CDR3. The table lists this clone with a few counts. Its specificity is unknown. The protocol was immunoSEQ multiplex PCR, while the TCRdb copy is restricted to in-frame clones and leaves out a portion. The sample lists under 80,000 clones; roughly 90% were seen once. This sample comprised CD4+ or CD8+ T cells sorted from blood, obtained in a trial of the OX40 agonist ivuxolimab. The rearrangement uses TRBV18 and TRBJ2-1; TRBD2 agrees at 8 bases. The origin of this receptor is an adult with an advanced solid tumor such as melanoma, head and neck, liver or kidney cancer. CDR3 residues: CASSPSRSGGPNEQFF. CDR3 bases: TGTGCCAGCTCACCATCACGCTCGGGGGGGCCCAATGAGCAGTTCTTC.